This section outlines one T cell receptor (beta chain) sequence together with its context. Its specificity is unknown. Germline CDR1 reads SEHNR; CDR2 reads FQNEAQ (reference sequence). The V end lost 0 bases, the J end lost 7 bases, and 12 bases lay between the germline ends. The CDR3 consists of 14 residues. This sample is part of a study of neoadjuvant nivolumab and ipilimumab in lung cancer. Assay used: immunoSEQ multiplex PCR; TCRdb lists only in-frame clones, some missing. The top ten hold 8% of the sample, which has several thousand clones, over 75% seen once. Points from the study as a whole: Pathologic regression was not significantly tied to TCR clonality.

The sample here was tumor tissue, taken after neoadjuvant nivolumab, alone or with ipilimumab, at or shortly before surgery. This clonotype was obtained from an adult with non-small cell lung cancer. V gene TRBV7-9 combines with J gene TRBJ1-2; D is unresolved. The CDR3, as DNA: TGTGCCAGCAGCTTAGCCCCCGGGGTACGTGGCTACACCTTC. As protein: CASSLAPGVRGYTF.